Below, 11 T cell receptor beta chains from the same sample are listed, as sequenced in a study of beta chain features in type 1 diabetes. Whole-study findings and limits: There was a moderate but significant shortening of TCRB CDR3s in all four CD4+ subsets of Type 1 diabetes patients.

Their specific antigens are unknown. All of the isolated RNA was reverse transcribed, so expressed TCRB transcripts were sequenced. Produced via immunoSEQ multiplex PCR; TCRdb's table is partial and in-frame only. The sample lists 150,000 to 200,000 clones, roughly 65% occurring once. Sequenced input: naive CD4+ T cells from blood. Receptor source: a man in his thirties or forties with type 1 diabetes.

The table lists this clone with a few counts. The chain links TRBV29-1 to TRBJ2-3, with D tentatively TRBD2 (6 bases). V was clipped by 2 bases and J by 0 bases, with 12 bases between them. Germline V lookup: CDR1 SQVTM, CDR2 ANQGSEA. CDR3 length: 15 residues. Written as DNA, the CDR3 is TGCAGCGTTGAATCGCTAGCGCTGAGCACAGATACGCAGTATTTT. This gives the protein CSVESLALSTDTQYF.

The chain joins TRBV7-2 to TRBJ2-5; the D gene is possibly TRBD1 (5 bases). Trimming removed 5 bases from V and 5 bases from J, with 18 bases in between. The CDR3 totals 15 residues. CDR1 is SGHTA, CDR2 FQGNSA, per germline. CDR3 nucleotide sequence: TGTGCCAGCAGCCCCCGAGAAGGGGTCTCGGAGACCCAGTACTTC. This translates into CASSPREGVSETQYF.

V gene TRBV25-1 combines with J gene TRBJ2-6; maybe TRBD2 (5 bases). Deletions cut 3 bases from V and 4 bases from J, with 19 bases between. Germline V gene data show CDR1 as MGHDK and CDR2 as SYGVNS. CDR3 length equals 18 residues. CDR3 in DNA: TGTGCCAGCAGTGAGTCCTTGACGGGGTCAAGGGGGGCCAACGTCCTGACTTTC. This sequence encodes CASSESLTGSRGANVLTF.

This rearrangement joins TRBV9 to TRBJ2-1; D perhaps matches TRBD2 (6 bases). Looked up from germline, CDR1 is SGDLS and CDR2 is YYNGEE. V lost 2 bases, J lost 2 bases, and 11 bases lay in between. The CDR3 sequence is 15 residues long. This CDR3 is CASSVGTGPYNEQFF. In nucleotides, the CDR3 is TGTGCCAGCAGCGTGGGGACTGGCCCCTACAATGAGCAGTTCTTC.

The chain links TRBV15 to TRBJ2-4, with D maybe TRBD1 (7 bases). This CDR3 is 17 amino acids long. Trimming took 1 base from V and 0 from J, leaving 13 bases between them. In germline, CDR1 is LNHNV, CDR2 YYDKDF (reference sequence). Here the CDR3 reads CATSRGGDRLAKNIQYF. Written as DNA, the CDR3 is TGTGCCACCAGCAGAGGGGGGGACAGACTAGCCAAAAACATTCAGTACTTC.

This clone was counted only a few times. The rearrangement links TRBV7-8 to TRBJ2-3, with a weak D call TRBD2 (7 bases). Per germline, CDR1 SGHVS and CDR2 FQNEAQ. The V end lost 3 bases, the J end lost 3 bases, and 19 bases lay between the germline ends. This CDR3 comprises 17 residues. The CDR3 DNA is TGTGCCAGCAGCTTCTCACACCCGGGGGGCCGGACAGATACGCAGTATTTT. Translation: CASSFSHPGGRTDTQYF. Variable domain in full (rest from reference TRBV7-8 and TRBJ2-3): GAGVSQSPRYKVAKRGQDVALRCDPISGHVSLFWYQQALGQGPEFLTYFQNEAQLDKSGLPSDRFFAERPEGSVSTLKIQRTQQEDSAVYLCASSFSHPGGRTDTQYFGPGTRLTVL.

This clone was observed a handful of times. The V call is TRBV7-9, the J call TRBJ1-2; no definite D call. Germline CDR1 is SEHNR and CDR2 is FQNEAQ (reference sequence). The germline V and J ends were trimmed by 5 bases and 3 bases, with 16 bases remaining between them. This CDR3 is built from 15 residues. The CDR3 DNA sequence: TGTGCCAGCAGCCCCGTGGAAGGAAAGCACTATGGCTACACCTTC. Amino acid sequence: CASSPVEGKHYGYTF. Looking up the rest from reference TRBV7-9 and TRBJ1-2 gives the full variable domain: DTGVSQNPRHKITKRGQNVTFRCDPISEHNRLYWYRQTLGQGPEFLTYFQNEAQLEKSRLLSDRFSAERPKGSFSTLEIQRTEQGDSAMYLCASSPVEGKHYGYTFGSGTRLTVV.

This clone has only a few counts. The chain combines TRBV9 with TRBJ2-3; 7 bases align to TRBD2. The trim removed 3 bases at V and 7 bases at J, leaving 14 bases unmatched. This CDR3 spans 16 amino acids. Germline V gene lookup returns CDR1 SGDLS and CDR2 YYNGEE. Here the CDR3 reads CASSATSEGGGNTQYF. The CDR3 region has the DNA TGTGCCAGCAGCGCCACTAGCGAAGGCGGTGGGAATACGCAGTATTTT.

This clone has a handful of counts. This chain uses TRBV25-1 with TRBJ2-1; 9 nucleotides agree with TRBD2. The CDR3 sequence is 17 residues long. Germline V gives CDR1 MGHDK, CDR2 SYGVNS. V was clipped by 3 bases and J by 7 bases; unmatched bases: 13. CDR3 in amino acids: CASSESPGGLAGNEQFF. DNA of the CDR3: TGTGCCAGCAGTGAGTCCCCCGGGGGACTAGCTGGGAATGAGCAGTTCTTC. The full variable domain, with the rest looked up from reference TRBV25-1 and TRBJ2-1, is EADIYQTPRYLVIGTGKKITLECSQTMGHDKMYWYQQDPGMELHLIHYSYGVNSTEKGDLSSESTVSRIRTEHFPLTLESARPSHTSQYLCASSESPGGLAGNEQFFGPGTRLTVL.

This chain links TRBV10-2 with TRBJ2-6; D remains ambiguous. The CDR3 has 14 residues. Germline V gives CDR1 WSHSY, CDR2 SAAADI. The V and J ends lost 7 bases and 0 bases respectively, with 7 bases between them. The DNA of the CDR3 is TGCGCCAGCATAGTCGGCTCTGGGGCCAACGTCCTGACTTTC. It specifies CASIVGSGANVLTF.

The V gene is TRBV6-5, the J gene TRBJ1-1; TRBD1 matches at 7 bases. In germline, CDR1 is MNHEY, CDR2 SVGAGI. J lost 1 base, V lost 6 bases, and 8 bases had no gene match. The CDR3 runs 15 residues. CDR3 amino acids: CASRARGAGNTEAFF. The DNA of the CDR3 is TGTGCCAGCAGAGCCAGGGGGGCTGGGAACACTGAAGCTTTCTTT.